These T cell receptor beta chains were read from a single sample in a study of T-cell memory formation after mild COVID-19. TCRdb re-analysed the 5' RACE reads in MiXCR, keeping a single row per CDR3 protein. Here the sample spans 580,000 or so distinct CDR3 sequences, roughly 17% being singletons. The material sequenced was PBMCs or a T cell subset sorted from them (not recorded which). Receptor source: an adult woman who had mild COVID-19 (a few samples of this study predate the infection). Cell type and time point are not known. CDR3s include the opening cysteine and the closing phenylalanine or tryptophan. D genes are given only for firm matches. Only some rows state a clone size, as once, few, many or a class for expanded clones.

TRBJ2-7	many	TRBV5-1	.	TGTGCCAGCAGCTTAAGTGGCGGGTACGAGCAGTACTTC	CASSLSGGYEQYF
TRBJ1-5	.	TRBV6-2/TRBV6-3	.	TGTGCCAGCACTGAAGGCAATCAGCCCCAGCATTTT	CASTEGNQPQHF
TRBJ1-2	few	TRBV9	TRBD1	TGTGCCAGCAGCGTAGATAGGACAGGATTGAACTATGGCTACACCTTC	CASSVDRTGLNYGYTF
TRBJ1-6	.	TRBV27	TRBD1	TGTGCCAGCAGTTCCACCCATACAGGGGCCCTCCACTTT	CASSSTHTGALHF
TRBJ2-3	few	TRBV28	TRBD2	TGTGCCAGCAGCTACCATTTCCCGGGACTAGCGGGGGGGCTGGGCACAGATACGCAGTATTTT	CASSYHFPGLAGGLGTDTQYF
TRBJ2-7	few	TRBV13	.	TGTGCCAGCAGCTTAGGGTGGGAGATGAGTGGCGAGCAGTACTTC	CASSLGWEMSGEQYF
TRBJ2-1	.	TRBV7-9	.	TGTGCCAGCAGCCCCCCTGAGGGAGGTCCCGTATATATTTTCTTC	CASSPPEGGPVYIFF
TRBJ2-6	.	TRBV5-4	TRBD1	TGTGCCAGCAGCTCAACCGGGACAGCGATCGGTGGGGCCAACGTCCTGACTTTC	CASSSTGTAIGGANVLTF
TRBJ1-6	.	TRBV30	.	TGTGCCTGGAGTTTGGGTAAGCCAAATTCACCCCTCCACTTT	CAWSLGKPNSPLHF
TRBJ2-3	.	TRBV15	TRBD2	TGTGCCACCAGCAGGAGACTAGCGGGGGGGAACACAGATACGCAGTATTTT	CATSRRLAGGNTDTQYF
TRBJ1-5	few	TRBV12-3/TRBV12-4	.	TGTGCCAGCAGTTTCGGGGGAGCCTATAGCAATCAGCCCCAGCATTTT	CASSFGGAYSNQPQHF
TRBJ2-1	few	TRBV13	.	TGTGCCAGCAGCCCCCGGGAGGGAGCGGCCAGGGGGGAGCAGTTCTTC	CASSPREGAARGEQFF
TRBJ1-5	few	TRBV12-3/TRBV12-4	TRBD1	TGTGCCAGCAGTTTCGGGACAGGCGGTCAGCCCCAGCATTTT	CASSFGTGGQPQHF
TRBJ1-3	.	TRBV7-9	.	TGTGCCAGCAGCTCCCCCGAGGGAGGAAACACCATATATTTT	CASSSPEGGNTIYF
TRBJ2-7	few	TRBV20-1	TRBD1	TGCAGTGCTCAGGGACAGTTCTCCTACGAGCAGTACTTC	CSAQGQFSYEQYF
TRBJ2-5	many	TRBV30	.	TGTGCCTGGAGTCCAGTAGGCAGGGGGGTGAAGCAAGAGACCCAGTACTTC	CAWSPVGRGVKQETQYF
TRBJ2-1	.	TRBV30	.	TGTGCCTGGAGTGATCTAGCGTTCCGGGGTGTTGAGCAGTTCTTC	CAWSDLAFRGVEQFF
TRBJ2-1	many	TRBV12-3/TRBV12-4	TRBD2	TGTGCCAGCAGTCCCATCCCGGGACTAGCAAGGGGAGAGCAGTTCTTC	CASSPIPGLARGEQFF
TRBJ1-2	few	TRBV7-9	.	TGTGCCAGCAGTTCCCTGTCGGACAGCCACTATGGCTACACCTTC	CASSSLSDSHYGYTF
TRBJ1-3	.	TRBV7-9	.	TGTGCCAGCAGGCCTCAAGGGAGAATCTCTGGAAACACCATATATTTT	CASRPQGRISGNTIYF
TRBJ1-5	.	TRBV15	.	TGTGCCACCAGCAGAGGAGATCATTCGAATCAGCCCCAGCATTTT	CATSRGDHSNQPQHF
TRBJ1-4	.	TRBV4-3	.	TGCGCCAGCAGCCAAGATGGGCCAGAAAAACTGTTTTTT	CASSQDGPEKLFF
TRBJ1-5	.	TRBV30	.	TGTGCCTGGACAGAGGGCAATCAGCCCCAGCATTTT	CAWTEGNQPQHF
TRBJ1-1	.	TRBV14	.	TGTGCCAGCAGCCAAATTGCGGGGGCCGCGAACACTGAAGCTTTCTTT	CASSQIAGAANTEAFF
TRBJ2-1	.	TRBV14	TRBD1	TGTGCCAGCAGCCAAGAGGCCAGGGGGAGCGAGCAGTTCTTC	CASSQEARGSEQFF
TRBJ2-1	few	TRBV6-5	TRBD2	TGTGCCAGCAGTTACCGCGGGAGTCCCTCCTACAATGAGCAGTTCTTC	CASSYRGSPSYNEQFF
TRBJ1-3	.	TRBV6-5	.	TGTGCCAGCAGTTACTCGAGAAAGGGGCGAGGCTCTGGAAACACCATATATTTT	CASSYSRKGRGSGNTIYF
TRBJ2-5	.	TRBV5-4	.	TGTGCCAGCAGCAACGGACTAAGCCAAGAGACCCAGTACTTC	CASSNGLSQETQYF
TRBJ2-3	.	TRBV5-1	.	TGCGCCAGCAGCTTGGCTCTGGCCGGGGACGCGAGCACAGATACGCAGTATTTT	CASSLALAGDASTDTQYF
TRBJ1-1	few	TRBV18	.	TGTGCCAGCTCACCAGGCGAACAGCCGAACACTGAAGCTTTCTTT	CASSPGEQPNTEAFF
TRBJ1-1	many	TRBV7-2	.	TGTGCCAGCAGCTCTCTTGGGGGGAGGTACACTGAAGCTTTCTTT	CASSSLGGRYTEAFF
TRBJ2-1	.	TRBV9	.	TGTGCCAGCAGCGTAGCTTTGGGTTTTGGCTCCTACAATGAGCAGTTCTTC	CASSVALGFGSYNEQFF
TRBJ1-1	.	TRBV9	TRBD1	TGTGCCAGCAGCGATAATCCAAGACAGGGGAACACTGAAGCTTTCTTT	CASSDNPRQGNTEAFF
TRBJ2-1	.	TRBV6-2/TRBV6-3	.	TGTGCCAGCAGACAGTACCTAGCGCCGAGCTCCTACAATGAGCAGTTCTTC	CASRQYLAPSSYNEQFF
TRBJ2-3	few	TRBV5-1	.	TGCGCCAGCAGCTTTAGTCGGACTTTGAGCACAGATACGCAGTATTTT	CASSFSRTLSTDTQYF
TRBJ2-7	few	TRBV3-1	.	TGTGCCAGCAGATGGCTAGCGAGGGGCGAGCAGTACTTC	CASRWLARGEQYF
TRBJ2-1	.	TRBV5-4	TRBD1	TGTGCCAGCAGCTTGGAGTTACAGACAGGGGTGTACAATGAGCAGTTCTTC	CASSLELQTGVYNEQFF
TRBJ2-7	few	TRBV29-1	TRBD1	TGCAGCGTTGAAATTTCCTCTACAGGGGGTCAACTCTACGAGCAGTACTTC	CSVEISSTGGQLYEQYF
TRBJ1-1	few	TRBV5-4	TRBD1	TGTGCCAGCAGCTTTGGGAAGACAGGGTTTGAAGCTTTCTTT	CASSFGKTGFEAFF
TRBJ2-1	few	TRBV29-1	TRBD2	TGCAGCGTTAGTGGGAGGGCCGGGTACAATGAGCAGTTCTTC	CSVSGRAGYNEQFF
TRBJ1-6	.	TRBV9	TRBD1	TGTGCCAGCAGCCCTAGAGGGCAGGGGGGGTATAATTCACCCCTCCACTTT	CASSPRGQGGYNSPLHF
TRBJ1-6	few	TRBV18	TRBD1	TGTGCCAGCTCACCACTACAGGGGGAGGATTCACCCCTCCACTTT	CASSPLQGEDSPLHF
TRBJ2-5	few	TRBV4-3	.	TGCGCCAGCAGCCAACCAACTCCGGGCAGACAGGAGACCCAGTACTTC	CASSQPTPGRQETQYF
TRBJ1-1	few	TRBV12-3/TRBV12-4	.	TGTGCCAGCAGAATCACCCACTCCACTGAAGCTTTCTTT	CASRITHSTEAFF
TRBJ1-4	.	TRBV6-2/TRBV6-3	.	TGTGCCAGCACCCTCCACCAGGCAACTAATGAAAAACTGTTTTTT	CASTLHQATNEKLFF
TRBJ2-5	few	TRBV12-3/TRBV12-4	TRBD2	TGTGCCAGCAGTGCATTCCGAACTAGCGGGGGAGGGAAAGAGACCCAGTACTTC	CASSAFRTSGGGKETQYF
TRBJ1-1	.	TRBV18	.	TGTGCCAGCTCCTCCGACTATGGGACGAACACTGAAGCTTTCTTT	CASSSDYGTNTEAFF
TRBJ2-5	.	TRBV29-1	TRBD1	TGCAGCGTAGTTGTGCCAGGGGGTGAGACCCAGTACTTC	CSVVVPGGETQYF
TRBJ2-7	few	TRBV4-1	.	TGCGCCAGCAGCCAAGAAGGTCGCTACGAGCAGTACTTC	CASSQEGRYEQYF
TRBJ2-1	few	TRBV12-3/TRBV12-4	.	TGTGCCAGCAGTTTAGGCAGGGGGGATGAGCAGTTCTTC	CASSLGRGDEQFF
TRBJ1-1	few	TRBV5-1	.	TGCGCCAGCAGCTTGAGTAGCCAACAACGAGCTTTCTTT	CASSLSSQQRAFF
TRBJ2-7	few	TRBV20-1	.	TGCAGTGCTCAAACCGCGTATTCGGCCTACGAGCAGTACTTC	CSAQTAYSAYEQYF
TRBJ2-2	.	TRBV18	.	TGTGCCAGCTCACCATCCAGGGGCACCGGGGAGCTGTTTTTT	CASSPSRGTGELFF
TRBJ2-7	few	TRBV6-5	.	TGTGCCAGCAGCCTCCGGGACGGGACTCACGAGCAGTACTTC	CASSLRDGTHEQYF
TRBJ2-7	.	TRBV19	.	TGTGCCAGTCGACTAGAGGGGGCCCGGGAGCAGTACTTC	CASRLEGAREQYF
TRBJ1-2	.	TRBV29-1	.	TGCAGCGCCCGACCCGATGGGAACTATGGCTACACCTTC	CSARPDGNYGYTF
TRBJ2-1	.	TRBV19	.	TGTGCCAGTAGTATTGGTAGTAGCTTAAGGGCTTTCAATGAGCAGTTCTTC	CASSIGSSLRAFNEQFF
TRBJ2-3	few	TRBV5-5	.	TGTGCCAGCAGCTTCCGACACTACGGGGACACAGATACGCAGTATTTT	CASSFRHYGDTDTQYF
TRBJ2-5	.	TRBV28	.	TGTGCCAGCAGTTCCCCCGTAGGACCCCGAGAGACCCAGTACTTC	CASSSPVGPRETQYF
TRBJ2-5	few	TRBV7-6	.	TGTGCCAGCAGCGGGGACTTGTACCAAGAGACCCAGTACTTC	CASSGDLYQETQYF